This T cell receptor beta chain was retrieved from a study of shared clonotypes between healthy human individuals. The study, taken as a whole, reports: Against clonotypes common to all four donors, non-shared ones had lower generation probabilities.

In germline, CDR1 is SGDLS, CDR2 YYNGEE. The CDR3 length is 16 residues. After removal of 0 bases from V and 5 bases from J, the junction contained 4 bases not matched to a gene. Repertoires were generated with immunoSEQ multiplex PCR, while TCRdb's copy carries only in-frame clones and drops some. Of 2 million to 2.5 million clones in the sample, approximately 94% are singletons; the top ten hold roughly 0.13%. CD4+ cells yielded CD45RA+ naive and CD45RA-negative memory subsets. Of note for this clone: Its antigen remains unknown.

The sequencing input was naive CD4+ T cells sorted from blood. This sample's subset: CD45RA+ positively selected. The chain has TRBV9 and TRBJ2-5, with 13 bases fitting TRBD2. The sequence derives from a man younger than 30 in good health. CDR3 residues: CASSVGGLAGMETQYF. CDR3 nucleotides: TGTGCCAGCAGCGTAGGGGGACTAGCGGGGATGGAGACCCAGTACTTC. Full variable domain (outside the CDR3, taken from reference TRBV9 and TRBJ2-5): DSGVTQTPKHLITATGQRVTLRCSPRSGDLSVYWYQQSLDQGLQFLIQYYNGEERAKGNILERFSAQQFPDLHSELNLSSLELGDSALYFCASSVGGLAGMETQYFGPGTRLLVL.